This paragraph reports one T cell receptor beta chain. The record originates from a study of spatial heterogeneity in lung cancer. Regarding time point: blood at routine non-recurrence follow-up after resection. Unsorted samples of tumor, nontumor lung or frozen PBMC had their whole RNA sequenced. J was trimmed by 6 bases and V by 3 bases; bases with no gene match: 3. This CDR3 region has 14 residues. Germline CDR1 and CDR2: LGHNT and FRNRAP. Every TCR cDNA molecule carried a tag that served as a unique molecular identifier. TCRdb ran MiXCR on the 5' RACE reads and lists one entry per CDR3 protein. The data show just over 70,000 distinct CDR3 sequences, less than 9.5% seen once.

This rearrangement joins TRBV12-5 to TRBJ2-2, with 8 bases aligning to TRBD2. Sequencing used PBMCs, obtained at follow-up. This TCR came from a female donor with early-stage non-small cell lung cancer. The CDR3 DNA reads as TGTGCTAGTGGTTTAAGCGGGGGTTCCGGGGAGCTGTTTTTT. Its translation is CASGLSGGSGELFF.